Listed below are T cell receptor beta chains from one sample, sequenced in a study of radiation and T cells in renal cell carcinoma. Profiling relied on immunoSEQ multiplex PCR, and the TCRdb table lists in-frame clones only, not all of them. The profile shows tens of thousands of clones, approximately 86% of them singletons. Here the sequenced sample was blood, taken from a patient whose treatment included radiotherapy and nephrectomy. These receptors were obtained from a man aged 45 to 65 with renal cell carcinoma. The CDR3 runs from the conserved cysteine through the conserved F or W. A D gene is named only where the DNA matches it firmly.

v_call,d_call,cdr3_aa
TRBV29-1,TRBD1,CSVAGIGGGTGRGEKLFF
TRBV4-3,TRBD2,CASSQGVSGGLLSSTDTQYF
TRBV10-3,TRBD1,CAINRPGQGYQPQHF
TRBV5-1,.,CASSSSNRDSTDTQYF
TRBV2,TRBD2,CAGGLVEETQYF
TRBV6-5,TRBD2,CASSITGTSGYEQYF
TRBV19,.,CASSIRGLGADTQYF
TRBV28,TRBD2,CASISRLAVTYEQYF
TRBV6-6,.,CASSYRRDTQYF
TRBV19,.,CASSYREFQETQYF
TRBV9,.,CASSAPGEGGYTF
TRBV15,.,CATSRAFGDAYEQYF